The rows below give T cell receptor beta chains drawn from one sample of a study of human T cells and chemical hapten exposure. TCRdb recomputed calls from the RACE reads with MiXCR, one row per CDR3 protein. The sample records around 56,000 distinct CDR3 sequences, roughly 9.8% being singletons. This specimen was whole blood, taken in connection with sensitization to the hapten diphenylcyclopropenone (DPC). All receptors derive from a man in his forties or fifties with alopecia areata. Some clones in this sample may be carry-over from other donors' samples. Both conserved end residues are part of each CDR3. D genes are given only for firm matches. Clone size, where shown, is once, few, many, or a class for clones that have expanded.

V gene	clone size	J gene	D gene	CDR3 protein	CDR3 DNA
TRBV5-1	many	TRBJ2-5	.	CASSLPFQETQYF	TGCGCCAGCAGCTTGCCCTTTCAAGAGACCCAGTACTTC
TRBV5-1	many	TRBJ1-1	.	CASSTLPASWEAFF	TGCGCCAGCAGCACCCTCCCGGCATCCTGGGAGGCTTTCTTT
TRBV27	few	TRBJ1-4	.	CASSLWGMNEKLFF	TGTGCCAGCAGCCTTTGGGGGATGAATGAAAAACTGTTTTTT
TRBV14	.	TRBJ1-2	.	CASSPDFYGYTF	TGTGCCAGCAGCCCGGACTTCTATGGCTACACCTTC
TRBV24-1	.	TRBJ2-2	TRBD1	CATRTGYDTGELFF	TGTGCCACCCGGACAGGGTATGACACCGGGGAGCTGTTTTTT
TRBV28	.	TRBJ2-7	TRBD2	CASSFYAGGSYEQYF	TGTGCCAGCAGTTTTTACGCGGGAGGGTCCTACGAGCAGTACTTC
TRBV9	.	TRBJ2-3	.	CASSVADGTDTQYF	TGTGCCAGCAGCGTAGCGGATGGGACAGATACGCAGTATTTT
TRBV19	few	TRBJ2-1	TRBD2	CASSPGLAGGHEQFF	TGTGCCAGTAGCCCAGGGCTAGCGGGAGGGCATGAGCAGTTCTTC
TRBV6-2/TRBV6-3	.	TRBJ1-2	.	CASSSSGGRNYGYTF	TGTGCCAGCAGTTCCTCTGGGGGAAGAAACTATGGCTACACCTTC
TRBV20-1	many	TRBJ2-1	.	CSARLVNEQFF	TGCAGTGCCCGACTAGTAAATGAGCAGTTCTTC
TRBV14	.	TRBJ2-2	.	CASSQDLRRAGNGELFF	TGTGCCAGCAGCCAAGACCTCCGACGGGCCGGGAACGGGGAGCTGTTTTTT
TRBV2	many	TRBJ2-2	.	CALSRTNTGELFF	TGTGCCCTCTCGCGGACTAACACCGGGGAGCTGTTTTTT
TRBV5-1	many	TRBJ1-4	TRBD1	CASRPATGGSSTNEKLFF	TGCGCCAGCAGGCCCGCTACAGGGGGCTCTTCAACTAATGAAAAACTGTTTTTT
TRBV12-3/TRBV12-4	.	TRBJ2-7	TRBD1	CASSLAGQESSYEQYF	TGTGCCAGCAGTTTAGCGGGACAGGAGAGCTCCTACGAGCAGTACTTC
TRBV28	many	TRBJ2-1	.	CASSLGGGYNEQFF	TGTGCCAGCAGTTTGGGGGGTGGCTACAATGAGCAGTTCTTC
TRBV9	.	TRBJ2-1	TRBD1	CASSPAGQGPNEQFF	TGTGCCAGCAGCCCTGCGGGACAGGGGCCTAATGAGCAGTTCTTC
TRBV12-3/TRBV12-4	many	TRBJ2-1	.	CASSRLGSEQFF	TGTGCCAGCAGCCGGCTAGGGTCTGAGCAGTTCTTC
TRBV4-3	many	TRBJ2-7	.	CASSQGVSRGRGDEQYF	TGCGCCAGCAGCCAAGGGGTTTCGCGGGGAAGGGGTGACGAGCAGTACTTC
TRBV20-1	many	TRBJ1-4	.	CSAIKGRGRIATNEKLFF	TGCAGTGCTATTAAGGGAAGGGGACGCATTGCAACTAATGAAAAACTGTTTTTT
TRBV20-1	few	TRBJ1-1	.	CSANRQANTEAFF	TGCAGTGCAAACCGACAGGCTAACACTGAAGCTTTCTTT
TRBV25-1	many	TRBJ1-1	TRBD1	CASSLRGRGGAFF	TGTGCCAGCTCCCTTCGGGGCAGGGGGGGAGCTTTCTTT
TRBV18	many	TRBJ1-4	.	CASSPQKGRRAEKLFF	TGTGCCAGCTCACCACAAAAGGGGCGGAGGGCTGAAAAACTGTTTTTT
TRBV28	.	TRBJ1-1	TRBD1	CASRGTGERAEAFF	TGTGCCAGCAGGGGGACAGGGGAGAGGGCTGAAGCTTTCTTT
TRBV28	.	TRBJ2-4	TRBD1	CASSSGTGDEYF	TGTGCCAGCAGTTCGGGGACAGGGGATGAGTACTTC
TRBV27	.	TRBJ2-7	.	CASSLLRDSAYEQYF	TGTGCCAGCAGTTTACTCCGGGACTCCGCCTACGAGCAGTACTTC
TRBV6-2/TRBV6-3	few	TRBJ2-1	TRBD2	CASRDLAGAYNEQFF	TGTGCCAGCAGAGACCTAGCGGGAGCTTACAATGAGCAGTTCTTC
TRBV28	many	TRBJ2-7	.	CASSFATVALEYF	TGTGCCAGCAGTTTCGCGACTGTTGCCTTGGAGTACTTC
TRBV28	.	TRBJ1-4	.	CASSLGTTRTSELFF	TGTGCCAGCAGTTTGGGGACGACCAGGACTTCGGAACTGTTTTTT
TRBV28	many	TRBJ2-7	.	CASSFGQLSSYEQYF	TGTGCCAGCAGTTTCGGGCAGTTAAGCTCCTACGAGCAGTACTTC
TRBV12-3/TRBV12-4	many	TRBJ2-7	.	CASSFSTAYEQYF	TGTGCCAGCAGTTTCTCGACGGCCTACGAGCAGTACTTC
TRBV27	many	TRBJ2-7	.	CASSLYPGRFRHEQYF	TGTGCCAGCAGTTTGTACCCTGGAAGGTTCCGCCACGAGCAGTACTTC
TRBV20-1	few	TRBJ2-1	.	CSASVFPPGAMGEQFF	TGCAGTGCTAGCGTTTTCCCCCCGGGGGCGATGGGTGAGCAGTTCTTC
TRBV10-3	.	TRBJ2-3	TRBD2	CAMQREPQDTQYF	TGTGCCATGCAGCGGGAGCCCCAGGATACGCAGTATTTT
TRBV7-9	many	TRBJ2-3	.	CASSPRVDSTDTQYF	TGTGCCAGCAGCCCCCGGGTCGATAGCACAGATACGCAGTATTTT
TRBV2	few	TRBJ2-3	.	CASSVRTDTQYF	TGTGCCAGCAGCGTCCGGACAGATACGCAGTATTTT
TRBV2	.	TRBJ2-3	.	CAGGGVGTDTQYF	TGTGCCGGAGGGGGGGTTGGCACAGATACGCAGTATTTT
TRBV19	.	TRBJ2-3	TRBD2	CASSISSGRWTDTQYF	TGTGCCAGTAGTATCTCTAGCGGGAGGTGGACAGATACGCAGTATTTT